This T cell receptor beta chain was identified during a study of regulatory T cells in long-lasting Graves disease. The wider study: Persistent Graves' disease required over 5 years of antithyroid drugs and positive TSH receptor antibodies. Whole-study findings and limits: Favored gene segments in persistent disease were TRBV28, TRBJ1-2 and TRBJ2-5. Since the sample size was small, accuracy may have been reduced.

Turning to this clonotype: Its antigen is not identified.

TCR beta libraries were built with iRepertoire HTBI primers and Arm-PCR of CDR3 regions. TCRdb re-called the multiplex PCR reads through MiXCR, storing one row per CDR3 protein. The repertoire includes 300,000 to 350,000 distinct CDR3 sequences, about 18% of them detected once, and roughly 29% sits in the top ten. Specified time point: persistent/refractory GD, antithyroid drugs over 5 years with positive TRAb. Scientists built the TCR library using RNA that was extracted from PBMCs. Doctors identified Graves' disease using the American Thyroid Association guidelines. V lost 6 bases and J lost 5; bases outside the gene matches: 6. Per germline, CDR1 SEHNR and CDR2 FQNEAQ (reference sequence). The CDR3 has 14 residues.

The sequencing used peripheral blood mononuclear cells (PBMCs), collected when the disease was refractory, from a patient treated with antithyroid drugs. This TCR was recovered from a female donor with Graves disease. The chain links TRBV7-9 to TRBJ2-1, with TRBD1 matching over 8 bases. CDR3 protein: CASRRTGLDNEQFF. As DNA, the CDR3 is TGTGCCAGCAGGCGGACAGGGCTAGACAATGAGCAGTTCTTC.